This T cell receptor beta chain originates from a study of cytomegalovirus exposure and HLA in healthy donors. The PCR used 60 Vbeta and 13 Jbeta primers. Sequenced by immunoSEQ multiplex PCR; TCRdb stores in-frame clones only, minus some. The table records 170,000 or so clones, 75% to 85% of them present only once. The study, taken as a whole, reports: Sequencing likely generated an artifact that appeared as a cluster of highly shared sequence variants. An Asian-associated ancestry cluster reportedly showed fewer N-insertions than the roughly 700-donor mean in a later analysis. What a later analysis showed was that several of the most significant clusters appeared linked to common viral pathogens.

Germline values: CDR1 SEHNR, CDR2 FQNEAQ (reference sequence). This CDR3 is 11 amino acids long. Note on this clone: Antigen specificity is unknown. An end of the junction differs from the germline gene, which may be a read error.

Sample: PBMCs. V usage is TRBV7-9 and J usage is TRBJ2-3, with 9 bases identical to TRBD1. This receptor was identified in a man aged 50 to 60 in good health and CMV-seropositive. In nucleotides, the CDR3 is TGTTCCAGCAGTCGGACAGGGGTCGAGTATTTT. Its translation: CSSSRTGVEYF.